This T cell receptor beta chain emerged from a study of cytomegalovirus exposure and HLA in healthy donors. Across the whole study: From HLA-typed donors, an early data release held tens of millions of unique TCRs.

Germline CDR1 SGHRS, CDR2 YFSETQ. The V end was cut by 1 base, the J end by 0 bases, with 10 bases between. This CDR3 spans 15 amino acids. 60 Vbeta and 13 Jbeta primers were used in PCR. In the original workflow: A follow-up analysis tallied tens of millions of unique TCR beta chains, 8.5 million to 14 million shared. Using immunoSEQ multiplex PCR, the repertoire was profiled, and TCRdb retains in-frame clones only, with some absent. V and J calls and clone size are copied from that table; D and trimming were computed from the DNA. This sample carries more than 95,000 clones, about 77% of them seen once, and the ten largest clones take about a tenth. This clone was detected only a few times.

The TCR was taken from a woman in her late teens or twenties in good health and CMV-seropositive. The chain uses TRBV5-1 and TRBJ1-1, with D perhaps TRBD1 (6 bases). Sequencing input: PBMCs. The CDR3 reads CASSLWGQVNTEAFF. Written as DNA, the CDR3 is TGCGCCAGCAGCTTGTGGGGACAAGTGAACACTGAAGCTTTCTTT. The full variable domain, completed using reference TRBV5-1 and TRBJ1-1, is KAGVTQTPRYLIKTRGQQVTLSCSPISGHRSVSWYQQTPGQGLQFLFEYFSETQRNKGNFPGRFSGRQFSNSRSEMNVSTLELGDSALYLCASSLWGQVNTEAFFGQGTRLTVV.